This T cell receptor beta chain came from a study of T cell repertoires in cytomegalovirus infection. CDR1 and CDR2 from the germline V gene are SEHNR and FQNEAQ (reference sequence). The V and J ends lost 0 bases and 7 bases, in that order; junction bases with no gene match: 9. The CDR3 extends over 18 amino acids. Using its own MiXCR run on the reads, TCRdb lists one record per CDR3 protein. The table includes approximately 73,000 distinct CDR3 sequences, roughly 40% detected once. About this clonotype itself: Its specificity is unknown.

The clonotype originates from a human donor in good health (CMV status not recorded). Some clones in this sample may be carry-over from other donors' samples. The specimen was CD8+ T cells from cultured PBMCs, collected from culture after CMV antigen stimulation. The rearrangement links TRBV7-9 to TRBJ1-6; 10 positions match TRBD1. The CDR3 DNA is TGTGCCAGCAGCTTAGCGCGGACAGGGGGAGTCCGAAATTCACCCCTCCACTTT. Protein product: CASSLARTGGVRNSPLHF.